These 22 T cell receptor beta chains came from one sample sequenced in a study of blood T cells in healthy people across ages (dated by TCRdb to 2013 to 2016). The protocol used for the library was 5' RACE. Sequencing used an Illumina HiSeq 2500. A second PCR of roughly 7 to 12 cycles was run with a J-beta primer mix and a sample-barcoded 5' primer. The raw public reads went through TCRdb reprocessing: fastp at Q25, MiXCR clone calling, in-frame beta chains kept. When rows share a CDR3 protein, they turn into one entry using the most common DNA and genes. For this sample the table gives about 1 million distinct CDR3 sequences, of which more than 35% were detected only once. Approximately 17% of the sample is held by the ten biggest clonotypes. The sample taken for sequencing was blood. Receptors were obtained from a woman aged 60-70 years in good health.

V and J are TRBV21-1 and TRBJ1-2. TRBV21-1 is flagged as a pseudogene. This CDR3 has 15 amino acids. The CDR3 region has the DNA TGTGCCAGCAGCAAAGCTTGGCCAGCAAACTATGGCTACACCTTC. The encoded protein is CASSKAWPANYGYTF.

The CDR3 sequence: CASTAGQGGGEQFF. CDR3 sequence (DNA): TGTGCCAGTACCGCGGGACAGGGAGGAGGTGAGCAGTTCTTC. V is TRBV19 and J is TRBJ2-1; TRBD1 agrees at 9 bases. CDR1 and CDR2 (germline): LNHDA, SQIVND (reference sequence). The CDR3 loop spans 14 amino acids. V shed 7 bases and J 9 bases; nucleotides not matched to a gene: 10.

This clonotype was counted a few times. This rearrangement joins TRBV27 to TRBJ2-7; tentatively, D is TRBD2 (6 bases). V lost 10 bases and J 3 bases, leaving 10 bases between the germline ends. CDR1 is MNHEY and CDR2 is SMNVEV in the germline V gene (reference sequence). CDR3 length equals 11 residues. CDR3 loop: CAIGTYYEQYF. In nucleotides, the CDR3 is TGTGCCATCGGGACTTACTACGAGCAGTACTTC.

The CDR3 sequence: CASSQGLAGPYGQFF. CDR3 DNA sequence: TGTGCCAGCAGCCAGGGACTAGCGGGGCCCTATGGGCAGTTCTTC. V is TRBV13 and J is TRBJ2-1; 13 bases are a match to TRBD2. The CDR3 length is 15 residues. V gave up 5 bases and J gave up 12 bases; unmatched junction bases: 10. Germline CDR1 is PRHDT and CDR2 is FYEKMQ (reference sequence).

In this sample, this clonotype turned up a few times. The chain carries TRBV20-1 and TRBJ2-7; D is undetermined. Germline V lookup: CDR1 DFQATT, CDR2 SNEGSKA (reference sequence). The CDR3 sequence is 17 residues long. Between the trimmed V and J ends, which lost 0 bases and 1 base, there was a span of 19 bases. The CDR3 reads CSARDKTGAPRSYEQYF. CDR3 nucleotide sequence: TGCAGTGCTAGAGATAAGACCGGCGCCCCTCGATCCTACGAGCAGTACTTC.

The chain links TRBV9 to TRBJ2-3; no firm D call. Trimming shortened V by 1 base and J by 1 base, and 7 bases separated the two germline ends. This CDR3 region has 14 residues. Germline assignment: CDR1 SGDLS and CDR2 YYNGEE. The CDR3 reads CASSVTVRTDTQYF. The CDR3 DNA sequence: TGTGCCAGCAGCGTAACAGTTCGCACAGATACGCAGTATTTT. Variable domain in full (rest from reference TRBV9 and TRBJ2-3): DSGVTQTPKHLITATGQRVTLRCSPRSGDLSVYWYQQSLDQGLQFLIQYYNGEERAKGNILERFSAQQFPDLHSELNLSSLELGDSALYFCASSVTVRTDTQYFGPGTRLTVL.

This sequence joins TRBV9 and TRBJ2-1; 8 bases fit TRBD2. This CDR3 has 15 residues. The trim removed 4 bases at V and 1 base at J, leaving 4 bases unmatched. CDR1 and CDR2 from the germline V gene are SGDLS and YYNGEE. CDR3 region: CASSPREGSYNEQFF. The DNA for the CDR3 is TGTGCCAGCAGCCCACGGGAGGGATCCTACAATGAGCAGTTCTTC. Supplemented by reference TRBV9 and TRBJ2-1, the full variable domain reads DSGVTQTPKHLITATGQRVTLRCSPRSGDLSVYWYQQSLDQGLQFLIQYYNGEERAKGNILERFSAQQFPDLHSELNLSSLELGDSALYFCASSPREGSYNEQFFGPGTRLTVL.

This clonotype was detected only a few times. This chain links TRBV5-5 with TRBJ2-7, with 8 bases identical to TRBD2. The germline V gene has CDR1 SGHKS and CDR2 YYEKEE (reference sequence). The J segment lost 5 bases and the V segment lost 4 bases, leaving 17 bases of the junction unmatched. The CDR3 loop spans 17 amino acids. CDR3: CASSIRDTTLREDEQYF. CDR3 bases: TGTGCCAGCAGCATCCGGGACACCACTTTGCGGGAGGACGAGCAGTACTTC. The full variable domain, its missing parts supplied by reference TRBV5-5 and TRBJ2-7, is DAGVTQSPTHLIKTRGQQVTLRCSPISGHKSVSWYQQVLGQGPQFIFQYYEKEERGRGNFPDRFSARQFPNYSSELNVNALLLGDSALYLCASSIRDTTLREDEQYFGPGTRLTVT.

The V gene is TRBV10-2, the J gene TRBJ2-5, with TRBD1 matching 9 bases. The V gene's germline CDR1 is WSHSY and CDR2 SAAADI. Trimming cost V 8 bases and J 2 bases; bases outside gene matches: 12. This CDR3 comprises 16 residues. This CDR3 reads CASGGQGLPTQETQYF. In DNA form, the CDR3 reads TGCGCCAGCGGGGGACAGGGACTACCGACTCAAGAGACCCAGTACTTC.

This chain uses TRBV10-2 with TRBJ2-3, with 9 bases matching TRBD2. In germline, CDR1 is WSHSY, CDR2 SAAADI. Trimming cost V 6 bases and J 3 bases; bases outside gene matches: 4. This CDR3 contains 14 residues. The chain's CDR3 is CASRSSGMTDTQYF. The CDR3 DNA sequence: TGCGCCAGCAGATCTAGCGGGATGACAGATACGCAGTATTTT.

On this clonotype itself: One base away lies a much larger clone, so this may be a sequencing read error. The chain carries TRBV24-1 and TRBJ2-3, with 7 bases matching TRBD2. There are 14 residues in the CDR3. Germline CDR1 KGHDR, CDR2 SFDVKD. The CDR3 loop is CAASEAGLADTQYF. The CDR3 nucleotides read TGTGCCGCCAGTGAGGCTGGACTAGCAGATACGCAGTATTTT.

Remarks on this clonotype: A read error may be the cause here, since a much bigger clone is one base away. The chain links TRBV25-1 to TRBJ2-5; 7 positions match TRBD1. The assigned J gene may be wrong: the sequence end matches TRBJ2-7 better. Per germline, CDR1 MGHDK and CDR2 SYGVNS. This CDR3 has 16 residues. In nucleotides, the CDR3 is TGTGCCAGCAGCGTCACTGGGGGACAGAGGGCTAACGAGCAGTACTTC. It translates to CASSVTGGQRANEQYF.

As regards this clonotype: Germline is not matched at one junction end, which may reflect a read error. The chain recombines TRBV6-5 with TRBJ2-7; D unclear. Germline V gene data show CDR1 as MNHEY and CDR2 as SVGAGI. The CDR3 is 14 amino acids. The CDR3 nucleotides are TGTGCTAGCAGTTACTCGATTGGGGAATACGAGCAGTACTTC. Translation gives CASSYSIGEYEQYF.

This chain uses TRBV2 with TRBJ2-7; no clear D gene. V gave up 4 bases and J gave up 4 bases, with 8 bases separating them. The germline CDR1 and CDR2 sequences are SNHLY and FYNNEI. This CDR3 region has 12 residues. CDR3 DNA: TGTGCCAGCAGTGGTGTCCTTTACGAGCAGTACTTC. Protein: CASSGVLYEQYF.

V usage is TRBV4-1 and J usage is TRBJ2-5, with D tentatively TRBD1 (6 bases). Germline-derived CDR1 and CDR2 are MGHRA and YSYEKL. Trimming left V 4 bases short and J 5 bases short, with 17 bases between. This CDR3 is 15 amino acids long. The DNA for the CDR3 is TGCGCCAGCAGCCCAGGGGCACAGGGCGATGAGACCCAGTACTTC. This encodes CASSPGAQGDETQYF.

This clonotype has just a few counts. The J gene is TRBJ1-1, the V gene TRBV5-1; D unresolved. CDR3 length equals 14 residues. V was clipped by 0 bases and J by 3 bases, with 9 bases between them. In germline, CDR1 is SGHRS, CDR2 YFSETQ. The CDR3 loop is CASSLAGGDTEAFF. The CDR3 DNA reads TGCGCCAGCAGCTTGGCCGGCGGGGACACTGAAGCTTTCTTT.

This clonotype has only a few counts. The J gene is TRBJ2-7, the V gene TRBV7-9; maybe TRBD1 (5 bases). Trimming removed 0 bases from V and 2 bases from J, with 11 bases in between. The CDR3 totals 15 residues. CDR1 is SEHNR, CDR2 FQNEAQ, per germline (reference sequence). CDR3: CASSLAQGIAYEQYF. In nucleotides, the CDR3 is TGTGCCAGCAGCTTAGCGCAGGGTATTGCCTACGAGCAGTACTTC.

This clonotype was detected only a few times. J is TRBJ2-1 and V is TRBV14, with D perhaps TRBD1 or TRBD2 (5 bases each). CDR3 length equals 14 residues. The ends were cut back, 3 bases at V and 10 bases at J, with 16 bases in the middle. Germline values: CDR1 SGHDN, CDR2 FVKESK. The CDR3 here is CASSHPGPMREQFF. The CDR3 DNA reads TGTGCCAGCAGCCATCCGGGGCCGATGCGAGAGCAGTTCTTC.

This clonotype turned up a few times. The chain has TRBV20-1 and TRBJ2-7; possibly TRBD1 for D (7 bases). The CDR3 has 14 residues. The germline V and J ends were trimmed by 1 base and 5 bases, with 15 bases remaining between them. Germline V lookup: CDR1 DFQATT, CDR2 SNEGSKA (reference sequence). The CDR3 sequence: CSARGQGGGNEQYF. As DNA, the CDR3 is TGCAGTGCTAGAGGGCAGGGGGGTGGGAACGAGCAGTACTTC.

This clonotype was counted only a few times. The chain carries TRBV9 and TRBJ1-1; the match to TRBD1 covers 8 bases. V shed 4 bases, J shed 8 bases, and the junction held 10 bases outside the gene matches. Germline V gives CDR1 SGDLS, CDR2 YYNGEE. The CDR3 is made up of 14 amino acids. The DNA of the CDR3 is TGTGCCAGCAGCCCTTCGACAGGGGTGAGGGAAGCTTTCTTT. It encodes CASSPSTGVREAFF.

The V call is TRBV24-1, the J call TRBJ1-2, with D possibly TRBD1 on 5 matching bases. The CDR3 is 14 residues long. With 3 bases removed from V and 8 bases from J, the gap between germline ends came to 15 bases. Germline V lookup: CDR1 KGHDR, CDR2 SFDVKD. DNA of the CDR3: TGTGCCACCAGTGATGCCGGGGCCCGAGAGGGCTACACCTTC. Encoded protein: CATSDAGAREGYTF.

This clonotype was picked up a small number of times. The CDR3 reads CSARRTSGRGNEQFF. Written as DNA, the CDR3 is TGCAGTGCTAGACGGACTAGCGGGAGGGGCAATGAGCAGTTCTTC. The gene calls are TRBV20-1 and TRBJ2-1, with 15 nucleotides matching TRBD2. There are 15 residues in the CDR3. Germline CDR1 and CDR2: DFQATT and SNEGSKA (reference sequence). Germline trimming cut 2 bases from V and 6 bases from J; bases unmatched to any gene: 2.